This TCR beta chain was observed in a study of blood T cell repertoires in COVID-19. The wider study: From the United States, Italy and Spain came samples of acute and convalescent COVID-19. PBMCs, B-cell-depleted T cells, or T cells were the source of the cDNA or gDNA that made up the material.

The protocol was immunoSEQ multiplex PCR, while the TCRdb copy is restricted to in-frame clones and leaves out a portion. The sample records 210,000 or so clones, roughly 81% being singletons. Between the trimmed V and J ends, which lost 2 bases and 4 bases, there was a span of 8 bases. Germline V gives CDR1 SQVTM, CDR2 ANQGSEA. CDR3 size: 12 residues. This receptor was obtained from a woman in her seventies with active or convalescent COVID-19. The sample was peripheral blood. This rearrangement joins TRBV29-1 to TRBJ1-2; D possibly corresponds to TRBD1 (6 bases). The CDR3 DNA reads TGCAGCGTTGAACACAGGGCCTATGGCTACACCTTC. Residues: CSVEHRAYGYTF.